The clone carrying this T cell receptor (beta chain) was seen a single time. Its antigen is still unknown. Described treatment: some 19 received Ad26.COV2.S at low or high dose, single or two shots; five or six received placebo; per-sample allocation not given. Repertoires come from day 63 after the first vaccine or placebo injection. An 18-55-year-old adult in Boston served as donor. Expressing Wuhan-strain SARS-CoV-2 spike, an Ad26 vector served as the vaccine. The CDR3 covers 14 residues. J was trimmed by 1 base and V by 6 bases; bases with no gene match: 4. The germline V gene encodes CDR1 MNHEY and CDR2 SMNVEV (reference sequence). These data come from a study of Ad26.COV2.S vaccination and SARS-CoV-2 variants. Study details: Intramuscular Ad26.COV2.S doses were given once or twice, 56 days apart. Study-wide findings and caveats: Placebo recipients trailed vaccine recipients in spike-specific TCR breadth.

The protocol was immunoSEQ multiplex PCR, while the TCRdb copy is restricted to in-frame clones and leaves out a portion. The table records approximately 460,000 clones, 89% of them present only once. The sample was peripheral blood, taken in a trial of Ad26.COV2.S vaccine versus placebo. The chain links TRBV27 to TRBJ1-1; TRBD1 matches at 8 bases. This TCR was sampled from a person between 18 and 60 years old who received the Ad26.COV2.S COVID-19 vaccine or a placebo. The CDR3: CASRHGTGNTEAFF. The DNA for the CDR3 is TGTGCCAGCAGACACGGGACAGGGAACACTGAAGCTTTCTTT.